Presented here are 6 T cell receptor beta chains from one specimen sequenced in a study of OX40 agonist ivuxolimab in advanced cancers. Clones were read by immunoSEQ multiplex PCR, and TCRdb kept only the in-frame ones, dropping some. The repertoire includes about 50,000 clones, approximately 79% of them detected once, and approximately 2.3% sits in the top ten. The source material was CD4+ or CD8+ T cells sorted from blood, sampled in a trial of the OX40 agonist ivuxolimab. Source of these receptors: an adult with an advanced solid tumor such as melanoma, head and neck, liver or kidney cancer.

The V gene is TRBV5-1, the J gene TRBJ1-2; 8 nucleotides align to TRBD1. The CDR3 has 16 residues. In germline, CDR1 is SGHRS, CDR2 YFSETQ. V lost 4 bases to trimming and J lost 0 bases; unmatched junction nucleotides: 8. For the CDR3, the DNA is TGCGCCAGCAGCCAAGGACAGGGAAGTTCTAACTATGGCTACACCTTC. This translates into CASSQGQGSSNYGYTF.

This rearrangement joins TRBV5-8 to TRBJ1-6; TRBD1 matches at 9 bases. This CDR3 is 14 amino acids long. J lost 10 bases, V lost 0 bases, and 2 bases had no gene match. The germline gives CDR1 SGHTS, CDR2 YDEGEE. The CDR3 here is CASSLGQGVSPLHF. The CDR3 DNA reads as TGTGCCAGCAGCTTGGGACAGGGGGTCTCACCCCTCCACTTT.

The V and J genes are TRBV7-3 and TRBJ2-1; 8 positions agree with TRBD1. The CDR3 has 13 amino acids. Germline CDR1 reads SGHTA; CDR2 reads FQGTGA. The junction had 6 bases not matched to a gene; V was cut back by 5 bases and J by 9 bases. The CDR3 DNA is TGTGCCAGCAGCACTATTACAGGGGGTGAGCAGTTCTTC. The encoded protein is CASSTITGGEQFF. The variable domain in full, with the rest retrieved from reference TRBV7-3 and TRBJ2-1, is GAGVSQTPSNKVTEKGKYVELRCDPISGHTALYWYRQSLGQGPEFLIYFQGTGAADDSGLPNDRFFAVRPEGSVSTLKIQRTERGDSAVYLCASSTITGGEQFFGPGTRLTVL.

The chain has TRBV18 and TRBJ1-4; tentative D call: TRBD1 (6 bases). The germline V gene encodes CDR1 KGHSH and CDR2 LQKENI. This CDR3 contains 16 residues. With 3 bases removed from V and 3 bases from J, the gap between germline ends came to 14 bases. CDR3 sequence reads: CASSPRQAVANEKLFF. As DNA, the CDR3 is TGTGCCAGCTCACCCCGACAGGCCGTGGCTAATGAAAAACTGTTTTTT.

V is TRBV5-1 and J is TRBJ2-5; D tentatively reads TRBD1 or TRBD2 (5 bases each). The CDR3 spans 14 residues. Germline V lookup: CDR1 SGHRS, CDR2 YFSETQ. The V and J ends lost 0 bases and 2 bases respectively, with 8 bases between them. CDR3 coding DNA: TGCGCCAGCAGCTTGGGGGGGTCACAAGAGACCCAGTACTTC. This codes for CASSLGGSQETQYF.

This clone was found a few times. In nucleotides, the CDR3 is TGTGCCAGCAGTCGACGACAGCGGGGGGCCGCTGAAGCTTTCTTT. Translated, it gives CASSRRQRGAAEAFF. The chain carries TRBV6-5 and TRBJ1-1, with D possibly TRBD1 on 6 matching bases. Deletions cut 5 bases from V and 6 bases from J, with 19 bases between. The CDR3 sequence is 15 residues long. From germline, CDR1 is MNHEY and CDR2 SVGAGI.